What follows describes a single T cell receptor (beta chain). This record comes from a study of OX40 agonist ivuxolimab in advanced cancers. Study information: It was ivuxolimab, an agonistic anti-OX40 (CD134) antibody, that patients were treated with. Among those enrolled, mean age was about 62 years (range 23 to 79) and about 81% were male.

Sequencing was performed with immunoSEQ multiplex PCR; in TCRdb, only in-frame clones are kept and a portion is missing. The sample shows approximately 50,000 clones, less than 90% of them seen only once. CDR3 size: 12 residues. The source of this sequence is an adult with an advanced solid tumor such as melanoma, head and neck, liver or kidney cancer. The chain has TRBV21-1 and TRBJ1-4. TRBV21-1 is labeled a pseudogene. The sample here was CD4+ or CD8+ T cells sorted from blood, taken in a trial of the OX40 agonist ivuxolimab. For the CDR3, the DNA is TGTGCCAGCACATCCCTGGGAGAAAAACTGTTTTTT. Protein: CASTSLGEKLFF.